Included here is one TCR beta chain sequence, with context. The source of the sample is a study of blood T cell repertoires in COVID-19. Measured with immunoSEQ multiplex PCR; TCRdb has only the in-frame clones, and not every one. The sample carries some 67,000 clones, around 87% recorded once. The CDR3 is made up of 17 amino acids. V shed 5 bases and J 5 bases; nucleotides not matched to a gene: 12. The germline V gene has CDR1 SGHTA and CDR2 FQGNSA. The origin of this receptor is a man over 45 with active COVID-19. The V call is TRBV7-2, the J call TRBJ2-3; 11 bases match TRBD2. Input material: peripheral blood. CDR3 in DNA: TGTGCCAGCAGCCCATTACTAGCGGGGGCGAGTAGAGATACGCAGTATTTT. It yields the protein CASSPLLAGASRDTQYF. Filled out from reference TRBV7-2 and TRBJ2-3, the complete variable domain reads GAGVSQSPSNKVTEKGKDVELRCDPISGHTALYWYRQSLGQGLEFLIYFQGNSAPDKSGLPSDRFSAERTGGSVSTLTIQRTQQEDSAVYLCASSPLLAGASRDTQYFGPGTRLTVL.